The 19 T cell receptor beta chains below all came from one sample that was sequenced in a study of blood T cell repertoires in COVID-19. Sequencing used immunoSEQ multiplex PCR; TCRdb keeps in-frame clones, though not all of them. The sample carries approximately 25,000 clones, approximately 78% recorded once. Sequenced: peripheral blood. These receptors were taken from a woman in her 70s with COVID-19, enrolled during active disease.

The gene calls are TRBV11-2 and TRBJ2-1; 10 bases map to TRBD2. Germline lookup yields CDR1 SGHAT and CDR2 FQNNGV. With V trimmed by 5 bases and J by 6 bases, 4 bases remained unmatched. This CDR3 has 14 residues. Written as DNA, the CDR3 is TGTGCCAGCAGCGATAGCGGGAGGCCCAATGAGCAGTTCTTC. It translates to CASSDSGRPNEQFF.

The CDR3 is CASSQVNTEAFF. CDR3 coding DNA: TGCGCCAGCAGCCAGGTTAACACTGAAGCTTTCTTT. The V and J genes are TRBV5-1 and TRBJ1-1; D is ambiguous. CDR3 length: 12 amino acids. Trimming removed 4 bases from V and 2 bases from J, with 6 bases in between. Germline-derived CDR1 and CDR2 are SGHRS and YFSETQ.

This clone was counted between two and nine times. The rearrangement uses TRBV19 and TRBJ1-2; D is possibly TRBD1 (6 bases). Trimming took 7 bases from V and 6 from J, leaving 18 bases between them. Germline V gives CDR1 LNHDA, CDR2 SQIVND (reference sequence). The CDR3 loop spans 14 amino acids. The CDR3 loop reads CASTPRARGHGYTF. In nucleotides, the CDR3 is TGTGCCAGTACCCCGAGGGCCAGGGGCCATGGCTACACCTTC.

CDR3: CASSQGDTGELFF. The CDR3 nucleotides are TGTGCCAGCAGCCAAGGAGACACCGGGGAGCTGTTTTTT. The rearrangement joins TRBV3-1 (or the pseudogene TRBV3-2) to TRBJ2-2; D gene uncertain. Looked up from germline, CDR1 is LGHDT and CDR2 is YNNKEL (reference sequence). The CDR3 covers 13 residues. V gave up 1 base and J gave up 3 bases, with 3 bases separating them.

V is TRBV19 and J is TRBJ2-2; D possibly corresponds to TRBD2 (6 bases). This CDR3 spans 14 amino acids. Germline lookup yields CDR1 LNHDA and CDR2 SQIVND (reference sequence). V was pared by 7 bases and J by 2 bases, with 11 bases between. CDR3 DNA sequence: TGTGCCAGTATCCGGACTATTAACACCGGGGAGCTGTTTTTT. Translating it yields CASIRTINTGELFF.

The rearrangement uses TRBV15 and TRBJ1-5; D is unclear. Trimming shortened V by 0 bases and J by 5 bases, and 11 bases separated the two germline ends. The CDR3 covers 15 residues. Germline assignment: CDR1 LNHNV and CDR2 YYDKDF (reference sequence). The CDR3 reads CATSRDQSKYQPQHF. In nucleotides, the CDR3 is TGTGCCACCAGCAGAGATCAGTCCAAATATCAGCCCCAGCATTTT.

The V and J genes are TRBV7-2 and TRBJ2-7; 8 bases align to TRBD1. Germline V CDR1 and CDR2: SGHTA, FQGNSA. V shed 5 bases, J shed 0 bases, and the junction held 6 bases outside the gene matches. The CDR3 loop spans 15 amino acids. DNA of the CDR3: TGTGCCAGCAGCGTCGACAGGGGAGGCTCCTACGAGCAGTACTTC. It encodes CASSVDRGGSYEQYF.

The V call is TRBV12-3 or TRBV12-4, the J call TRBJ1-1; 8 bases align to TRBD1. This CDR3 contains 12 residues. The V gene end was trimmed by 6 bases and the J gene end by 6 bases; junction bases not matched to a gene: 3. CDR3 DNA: TGTGCCAGCAGCCTGACAGGGGCTGAAGCTTTCTTT. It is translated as CASSLTGAEAFF.

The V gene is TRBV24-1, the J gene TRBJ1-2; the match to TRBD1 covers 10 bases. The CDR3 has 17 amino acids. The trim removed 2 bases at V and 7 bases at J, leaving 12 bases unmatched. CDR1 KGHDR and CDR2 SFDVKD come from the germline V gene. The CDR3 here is CATSDSPSVTGGSGYTF. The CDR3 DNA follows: TGTGCCACCAGTGATTCTCCCTCCGTGACAGGGGGCTCTGGCTACACCTTC.

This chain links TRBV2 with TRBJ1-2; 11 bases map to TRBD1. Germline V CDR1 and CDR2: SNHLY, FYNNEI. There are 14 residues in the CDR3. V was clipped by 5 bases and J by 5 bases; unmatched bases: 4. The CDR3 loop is CASSRGQGAYGYTF. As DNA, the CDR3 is TGTGCCAGCAGTCGCGGACAGGGGGCTTATGGCTACACCTTC. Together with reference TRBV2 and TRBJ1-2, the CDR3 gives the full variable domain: EPEVTQTPSHQVTQMGQEVILRCVPISNHLYFYWYRQILGQKVEFLVSFYNNEISEKSEIFDDQFSVERPDGSNFTLKIRSTKLEDSAMYFCASSRGQGAYGYTFGSGTRLTVV.

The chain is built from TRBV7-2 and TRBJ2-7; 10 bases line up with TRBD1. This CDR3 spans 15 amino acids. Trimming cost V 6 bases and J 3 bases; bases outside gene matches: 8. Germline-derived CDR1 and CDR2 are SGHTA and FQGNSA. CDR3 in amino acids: CASRIRTGGIYEQYF. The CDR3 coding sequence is TGTGCCAGCAGAATAAGGACAGGGGGTATCTACGAGCAGTACTTC.

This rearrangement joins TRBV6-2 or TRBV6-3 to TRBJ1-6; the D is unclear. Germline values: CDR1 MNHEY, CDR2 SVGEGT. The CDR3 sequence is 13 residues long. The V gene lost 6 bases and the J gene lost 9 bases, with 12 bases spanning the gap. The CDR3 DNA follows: TGTGCCAGCAGCGCCCGCGGAGGTTCACCCCTCCACTTT. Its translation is CASSARGGSPLHF.

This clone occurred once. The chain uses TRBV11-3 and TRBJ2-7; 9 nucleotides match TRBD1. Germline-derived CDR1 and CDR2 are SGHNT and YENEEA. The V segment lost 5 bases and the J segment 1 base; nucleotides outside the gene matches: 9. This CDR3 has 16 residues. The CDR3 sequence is CASSRGAGTGSYEQYV. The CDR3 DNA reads TGTGCCAGCAGCAGAGGGGCCGGGACAGGGTCCTACGAGCAGTACGTC.

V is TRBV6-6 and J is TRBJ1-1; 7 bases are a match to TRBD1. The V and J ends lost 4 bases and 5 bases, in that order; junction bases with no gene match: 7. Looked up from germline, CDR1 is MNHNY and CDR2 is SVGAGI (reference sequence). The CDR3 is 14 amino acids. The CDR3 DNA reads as TGTGCCAGCAGTTCTACCCTACAGGGGACTGAAGCTTTCTTT. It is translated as CASSSTLQGTEAFF.

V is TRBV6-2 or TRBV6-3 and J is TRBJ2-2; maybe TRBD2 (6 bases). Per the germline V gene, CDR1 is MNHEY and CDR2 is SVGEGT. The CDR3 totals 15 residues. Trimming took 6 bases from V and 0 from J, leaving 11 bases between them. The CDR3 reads CASRPSAPNTGELFF. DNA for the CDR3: TGTGCCAGCAGGCCTAGCGCACCGAACACCGGGGAGCTGTTTTTT.

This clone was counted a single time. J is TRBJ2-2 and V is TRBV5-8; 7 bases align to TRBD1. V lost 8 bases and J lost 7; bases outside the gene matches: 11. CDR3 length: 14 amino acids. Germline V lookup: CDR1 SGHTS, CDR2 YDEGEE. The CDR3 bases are TGTGCCAGTCGCATACAGGGGCAGGTCGGGGAGCTGTTTTTT. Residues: CASRIQGQVGELFF.

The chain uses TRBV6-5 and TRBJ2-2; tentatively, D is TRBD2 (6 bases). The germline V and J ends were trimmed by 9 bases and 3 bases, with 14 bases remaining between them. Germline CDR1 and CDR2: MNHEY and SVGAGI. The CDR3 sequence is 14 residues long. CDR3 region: CASSGTPDTGELFF. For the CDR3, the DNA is TGTGCCAGTTCCGGGACTCCCGACACCGGGGAGCTGTTTTTT.

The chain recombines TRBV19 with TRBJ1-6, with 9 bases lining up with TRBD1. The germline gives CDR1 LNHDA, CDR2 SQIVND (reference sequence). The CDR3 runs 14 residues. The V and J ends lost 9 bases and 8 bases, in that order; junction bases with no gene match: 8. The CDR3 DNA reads TGTGCCAGCGTAAGGACAGGGGCGGATTCACCCCTCCACTTT. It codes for CASVRTGADSPLHF.

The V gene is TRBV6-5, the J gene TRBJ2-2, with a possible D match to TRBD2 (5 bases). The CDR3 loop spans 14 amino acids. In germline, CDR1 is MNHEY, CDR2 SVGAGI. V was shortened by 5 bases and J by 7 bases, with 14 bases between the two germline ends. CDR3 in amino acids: CASSRVREGGELFF. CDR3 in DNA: TGTGCCAGCAGTCGAGTGCGAGAGGGCGGGGAGCTGTTTTTT.